The 4 T cell receptor beta chains presented below share a single source sample, sequenced in a study of Ad26.COV2.S vaccination and SARS-CoV-2 variants. Here immunoSEQ multiplex PCR was the method, and the copy in TCRdb shows in-frame clones only, minus some. The table lists fewer than 500,000 clones, approximately 89% of them singletons. As to treatment: 15 to 20 received Ad26.COV2.S at low or high dose, single or two shots; roughly five received placebo; per-sample allocation not given. Repertoires come from day 63 after the first vaccine or placebo injection. Sequenced here: peripheral blood, sampled in a trial of Ad26.COV2.S vaccine versus placebo. All receptors derive from a person aged 18-65 years who received the Ad26.COV2.S COVID-19 vaccine or a placebo.

J is TRBJ2-1 and V is TRBV5-5; 7 bases map to TRBD2. The CDR3 is made up of 15 amino acids. V dropped 4 bases and J dropped 1; count of bases not matched to a gene: 5. Germline CDR1 reads SGHKS; CDR2 reads YYEKEE (reference sequence). CDR3 sequence reads: CASSPWRGSYNEQFF. The CDR3 coding sequence is TGTGCCAGCAGCCCCTGGCGGGGGTCCTACAATGAGCAGTTCTTC.

The chain employs TRBV27 and TRBJ2-7; TRBD2 agrees at 8 bases. V trimming: 6 bases; J trimming: 2 bases; junction bases outside the gene matches: 9. The CDR3 extends over 15 amino acids. The germline V gene has CDR1 MNHEY and CDR2 SMNVEV (reference sequence). The DNA for the CDR3 is TGTGCCAGCAGGGAAATAGCGGGATGGGCCTACGAGCAGTACGTC. This codes for CASREIAGWAYEQYV.

About this clone itself: This sample includes further DNA sequences coding for the same CDR3. The chain couples TRBV6-5 to TRBJ2-3; D is uncertain. Trimming left V 2 bases short and J 0 bases short, with 9 bases between. CDR1 is MNHEY and CDR2 is SVGAGI in the germline V gene. This CDR3 spans 15 amino acids. The CDR3 loop reads CASSYGPGSTDTQYF. The CDR3 region has the DNA TGTGCCAGCAGTTACGGGCCCGGAAGCACAGATACGCAGTATTTT.

The chain couples TRBV5-8 to TRBJ2-3, with 7 nucleotides matching TRBD1. The CDR3 has 16 amino acids. The ends lost 4 bases at V and 1 base at J; junction bases unmatched: 9. Per the germline V gene, CDR1 is SGHTS and CDR2 is YDEGEE. The CDR3 DNA reads TGTGCCAGCAGCCGTATGGTCGGACAGGGCACAGATACGCAGTATTTT. Translation: CASSRMVGQGTDTQYF.